The sample holds a few counts of the clone carrying this TCR beta chain. These data come from a study of blood T cell repertoires in COVID-19. Study-wide context: Samples came from the United States, Italy and Spain, spanning acute and convalescent COVID-19. In each case, the material was cDNA or gDNA derived from T cells, B-cell-depleted T cells, or PBMCs.

Repertoires were generated with immunoSEQ multiplex PCR, while TCRdb's copy carries only in-frame clones and drops some. Altogether about 130,000 clones are present, roughly three quarters being singletons, with the ten largest covering around 18%. The CDR3 sequence is 15 residues long. Deletions cut 0 bases from V and 5 bases from J, with 13 bases between. Germline loops: CDR1 LGHNA, CDR2 YSLEER. The sequence was collected from a man older than 75 with acute or convalescent COVID-19. Sequences were obtained from peripheral blood. The rearrangement uses TRBV4-3 and TRBJ2-5; TRBD1 might be the D (6 bases). CDR3 residues: CASSQDFQGQETQYF. CDR3 DNA: TGCGCCAGCAGCCAAGATTTCCAGGGGCAGGAGACCCAGTACTTC.